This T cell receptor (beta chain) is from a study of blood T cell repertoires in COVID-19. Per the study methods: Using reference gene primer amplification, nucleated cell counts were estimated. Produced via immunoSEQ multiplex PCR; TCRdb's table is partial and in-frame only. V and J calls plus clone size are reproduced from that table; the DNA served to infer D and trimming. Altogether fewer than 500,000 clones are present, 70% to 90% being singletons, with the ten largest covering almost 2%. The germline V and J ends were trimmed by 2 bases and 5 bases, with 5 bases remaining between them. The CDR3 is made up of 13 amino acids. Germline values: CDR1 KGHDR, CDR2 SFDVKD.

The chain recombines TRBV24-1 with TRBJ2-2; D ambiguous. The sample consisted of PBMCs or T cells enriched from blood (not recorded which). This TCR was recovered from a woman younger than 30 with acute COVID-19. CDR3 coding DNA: TGTGCCACCAGTGATTCGTTTACCGGGGAGCTGTTTTTT. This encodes CATSDSFTGELFF.